The next 27 T cell receptor beta chains were all read from a single sample in a study of persistence of HIV-infected CD4 T cells. The immunoSEQ assay was version 4, run in survey mode. TCRdb's copy holds only in-frame clones and misses some; the assay was immunoSEQ multiplex PCR. This sample has 45,000 or so clones, with approximately 90% found just once. Cells were stimulated nonspecifically with anti-CD3/anti-CD28 magnetic beads. CD4+ T cells upregulating both CD40 ligand and CD69 were sorted as responding cells. These receptors' targets are unknown. Sample: CD4+ T cells sorted from PBMCs after roughly 17-hour stimulation, taken from a patient who received antiretroviral therapy. Receptors were obtained from an adult woman with HIV who was CMV-seropositive.

The V gene is TRBV5-4, the J gene TRBJ2-7; the D gene is possibly TRBD2 (6 bases). Trimming shortened V by 1 base and J by 6 bases, and 20 bases separated the two germline ends. Per the germline V gene, CDR1 is SGHNT and CDR2 is YYREEE (reference sequence). The CDR3 totals 16 residues. CDR3 residues: CASSLSLLVGLGEQYF. The CDR3, as DNA: TGTGCCAGCAGCTTGTCACTTTTGGTGGGACTGGGCGAGCAGTACTTC.

The chain combines TRBV29-1 with TRBJ2-5; D ambiguous. Deletions cut 5 bases from V and 2 bases from J, with 9 bases between. The CDR3 sequence is 12 residues long. Germline CDR1 and CDR2: SQVTM and ANQGSEA. CDR3 region: CSVLYDQETQYF. CDR3 DNA sequence: TGCAGCGTTCTTTACGATCAAGAGACCCAGTACTTC.

Only a few counts were recorded for this clone. The chain is built from TRBV12-3 or TRBV12-4 and TRBJ2-7; no clear D. The V and J ends lost 7 bases and 1 base respectively, with 11 bases between them. The CDR3 length is 13 residues. The CDR3 spells CASKPDTSYEQYF. The CDR3 DNA reads as TGTGCCAGCAAGCCTGACACTTCCTACGAGCAGTACTTC.

The J gene is TRBJ1-1, the V gene TRBV12-3 or TRBV12-4, with a possible D match to TRBD1 (5 bases). V lost 2 bases and J 3 bases, leaving 7 bases between the germline ends. The CDR3 sequence is 13 residues long. DNA of the CDR3: TGTGCCAGCAGTTTAACCAGGGACACTGAAGCTTTCTTT. As protein: CASSLTRDTEAFF.

V gene TRBV18 combines with J gene TRBJ2-1; 7 bases line up with TRBD1. The CDR3 length is 15 residues. Germline V gene sequence: CDR1 KGHSH, CDR2 LQKENI. V was clipped by 5 bases and J by 3 bases; unmatched bases: 7. The CDR3 sequence is CASSLSTGLYNEQFF. The CDR3 DNA reads as TGTGCCAGCTCATTGTCGACAGGGCTCTACAATGAGCAGTTCTTC.

This chain connects TRBV11-3 to TRBJ2-3; 14 nucleotides align to TRBD2. After removal of 4 bases from V and 5 bases from J, the junction contained 2 bases not matched to a gene. This CDR3 is 15 amino acids long. Germline V CDR1 and CDR2: SGHNT, YENEEA. CDR3 bases: TGTGCCAGCAGCTGGGGACTAGCGGGAGAAGATACGCAGTATTTT. Translated, it gives CASSWGLAGEDTQYF.

This clone has a handful of counts. J is TRBJ1-1 and V is TRBV29-1; D ambiguous. CDR1 and CDR2 (germline): SQVTM, ANQGSEA. V was cut by 3 bases and J by 2 bases, with 10 bases left in between. The length of the CDR3 is 13 residues. The DNA of the CDR3 is TGCAGCGTTGAGTCTGAGGTTAACACTGAAGCTTTCTTT. Amino acid sequence: CSVESEVNTEAFF.

This chain links TRBV29-1 with TRBJ2-7, with 8 bases that match TRBD1. Looked up from germline, CDR1 is SQVTM and CDR2 is ANQGSEA. This CDR3 is 15 amino acids long. The J segment lost 2 bases and the V segment lost 0 bases, leaving 6 bases of the junction unmatched. This CDR3 is CSVEEGAQGAYEQYF. The CDR3 nucleotides are TGCAGCGTTGAAGAAGGAGCACAGGGGGCCTACGAGCAGTACTTC.

The chain joins TRBV15 to TRBJ2-3, with 9 nucleotides matching TRBD2. Per the germline V gene, CDR1 is LNHNV and CDR2 is YYDKDF (reference sequence). J was trimmed by 5 bases and V by 0 bases; bases with no gene match: 9. CDR3 size: 17 residues. The CDR3 coding sequence is TGTGCCACCAGCAGAGAAAGGGCTAGCGGGATAGTAGATACGCAGTATTTT. This sequence encodes CATSRERASGIVDTQYF.

This chain links TRBV19 with TRBJ1-5; 8 positions agree with TRBD1. CDR3 size: 13 residues. V dropped 5 bases and J dropped 5; count of bases not matched to a gene: 2. Germline assignment: CDR1 LNHDA and CDR2 SQIVND (reference sequence). DNA of the CDR3: TGTGCCAGTAGTCTGGACAGGGATCAGCCCCAGCATTTT. It is translated as CASSLDRDQPQHF.

This clone appeared a single time. The chain combines TRBV27 with TRBJ2-1; the match to TRBD2 covers 15 bases. Unmatched junction bases numbered 7, after V lost 4 bases and J lost 9 bases. The CDR3 covers 16 residues. Germline CDR1 reads MNHEY; CDR2 reads SMNVEV (reference sequence). CDR3 sequence: CASSYRTSGRGAEQFF. CDR3 sequence (DNA): TGTGCCAGCAGTTATCGGACTAGCGGGAGGGGGGCTGAGCAGTTCTTC.

The chain joins TRBV2 to TRBJ1-1; D remains unclear. Germline assignment: CDR1 SNHLY and CDR2 FYNNEI. V lost 7 bases, J lost 5 bases, and 20 bases lay in between. This CDR3 region has 15 residues. Here the CDR3 reads CASILTPVGGTEAFF. CDR3 DNA: TGTGCCAGCATCCTGACCCCCGTAGGAGGGACTGAAGCTTTCTTT.

The gene calls are TRBV18 and TRBJ1-1; D gene ambiguous. Looked up from germline, CDR1 is KGHSH and CDR2 is LQKENI. Trimming took 1 base from V and 1 from J, leaving 7 bases between them. The CDR3 runs 14 residues. The CDR3, as DNA: TGTGCCAGCTCACCACAGGGCAGGAACACTGAAGCTTTCTTT. Translated, it gives CASSPQGRNTEAFF.

The rearrangement links TRBV9 to TRBJ1-5; D is undetermined. Trimming took off 3 bases at V and 1 base at J, with 5 bases between the two ends. CDR1 and CDR2 from the germline V gene are SGDLS and YYNGEE. The CDR3 covers 13 residues. CDR3: CASSGASNQPQHF. The CDR3 nucleotides read TGTGCCAGCAGCGGGGCGAGCAATCAGCCCCAGCATTTT.

This rearrangement joins TRBV7-2 to TRBJ2-7, with D possibly matching TRBD1 (6 bases). Germline V lookup: CDR1 SGHTA, CDR2 FQGNSA. This CDR3 contains 14 residues. V dropped 0 bases and J dropped 0 bases, with 6 bases sitting between them. CDR3 region: CASSLADSSYEQYF. CDR3 in DNA: TGTGCCAGCAGCTTAGCGGACAGCTCCTACGAGCAGTACTTC.

This clone was counted once. The CDR3 sequence is CASSLELAGAETQYF. CDR3 sequence (DNA): TGTGCCAGCAGCTTAGAACTAGCGGGAGCAGAGACCCAGTACTTC. This chain links TRBV7-2 with TRBJ2-5; 11 nucleotides match TRBD2. This CDR3 has 15 amino acids. Unmatched junction bases numbered 2, after V lost 1 base and J lost 4 bases. From germline, CDR1 is SGHTA and CDR2 FQGNSA.

V gene TRBV6-1 combines with J gene TRBJ2-1, with D perhaps TRBD1 (5 bases). Germline CDR1 is MNHNS and CDR2 is SASEGT. The V end lost 1 base, the J end lost 8 bases, and 15 bases lay between the germline ends. CDR3 length: 15 amino acids. CDR3 protein: CASSEVAGIRDEQFF. In nucleotides, the CDR3 is TGTGCCAGCAGTGAAGTAGCAGGGATTAGGGATGAGCAGTTCTTC.

The chain is built from TRBV7-6 and TRBJ1-1; 7 positions agree with TRBD1. Per germline, CDR1 SGHVS and CDR2 FNYEAQ. The CDR3 contains 13 residues. V gave up 1 base and J gave up 11 bases; unmatched junction bases: 7. CDR3 nucleotides: TGTGCCAGCAGCTTAGGGAGGGGGCTAGAGGCTTTCTTT. Translated: CASSLGRGLEAFF.

V is TRBV10-3 and J is TRBJ2-7, with D uncertain. V dropped 6 bases and J dropped 3 bases, with 9 bases sitting between them. The CDR3 is made up of 12 amino acids. The V gene's germline CDR1 is ENHRY and CDR2 SYGVKD. The CDR3 DNA follows: TGTGCCATCAGCGCAGCCTACTACGAGCAGTACTTC. Amino acid sequence: CAISAAYYEQYF.

The V gene is TRBV27, the J gene TRBJ2-5; D gene unclear. The germline CDR1 and CDR2 sequences are MNHEY and SMNVEV (reference sequence). The CDR3 consists of 16 residues. V was pared by 0 bases and J by 5 bases, with 16 bases between. This CDR3 is CASSLSPTLIRETQYF. The CDR3 nucleotides are TGTGCCAGCAGTTTATCGCCGACCCTAATACGGGAGACCCAGTACTTC.

This clone was counted a few times. This rearrangement joins TRBV2 to TRBJ1-5; a possible D gene is TRBD1 (5 bases). The CDR3 contains 13 residues. Germline CDR1 and CDR2: SNHLY and FYNNEI. V was shortened by 6 bases and J by 0 bases, with 6 bases between the two germline ends. The CDR3 spells CASSTGSNQPQHF. DNA of the CDR3: TGTGCCAGCAGCACAGGTAGCAATCAGCCCCAGCATTTT.

The chain recombines TRBV2 with TRBJ2-4; 7 bases align to TRBD1. Germline V gene data show CDR1 as SNHLY and CDR2 as FYNNEI. This CDR3 comprises 15 residues. After removal of 9 bases from V and 1 base from J, the junction contained 9 bases not matched to a gene. In nucleotides, the CDR3 is TGTGCCAGTGGACTCGACAGGGTTGCCAAAAACATTCAGTACTTC. Protein: CASGLDRVAKNIQYF.

In its sample, this clone was seen once. CDR3 amino acids: CASSLITSGEGNEQFF. The DNA of the CDR3 is TGTGCCAGCAGCTTAATCACGAGCGGGGAAGGCAATGAGCAGTTCTTC. The chain has TRBV5-5 and TRBJ2-1; 7 bases map to TRBD2. The CDR3 runs 16 residues. Germline V gene data show CDR1 as SGHKS and CDR2 as YYEKEE (reference sequence). The ends lost 2 bases at V and 6 bases at J; junction bases unmatched: 11. Supplemented by reference TRBV5-5 and TRBJ2-1, the full variable domain reads DAGVTQSPTHLIKTRGQQVTLRCSPISGHKSVSWYQQVLGQGPQFIFQYYEKEERGRGNFPDRFSARQFPNYSSELNVNALLLGDSALYLCASSLITSGEGNEQFFGPGTRLTVL.

The rearrangement joins TRBV5-1 to TRBJ1-1; no firm D call. Deletions cut 0 bases from V and 1 base from J, with 16 bases between. The CDR3 spans 17 residues. The germline CDR1 and CDR2 sequences are SGHRS and YFSETQ. The CDR3 DNA follows: TGCGCCAGCAGCTTGGAAGTTTCGGGCAAGGGGAACACTGAAGCTTTCTTT. Protein sequence: CASSLEVSGKGNTEAFF.

This rearrangement joins TRBV11-3 to TRBJ2-3; D not resolved. This CDR3 has 12 residues. Germline assignment: CDR1 SGHNT and CDR2 YENEEA. Trimming pared 5 bases from V and 4 bases from J, leaving 7 bases between. The CDR3 spells CASSRAPDTQYF. CDR3 sequence (DNA): TGTGCCAGCAGCCGAGCCCCAGATACGCAGTATTTT.

This chain links TRBV6-5 with TRBJ1-1; D possibly corresponds to TRBD1 (5 bases). Trimming removed 6 bases from V and 11 bases from J, with 13 bases in between. This CDR3 contains 11 residues. The germline CDR1 and CDR2 sequences are MNHEY and SVGAGI. For the CDR3, the DNA is TGTGCCAGCAGCTCGCAAAGGGGCGCTTTCTTT. As protein: CASSSQRGAFF.

This chain joins TRBV7-2 and TRBJ1-2, with D tentatively TRBD1 (6 bases). V shed 1 base and J shed 4 bases, with 10 bases lying between them. CDR3 size: 14 residues. The V gene's germline CDR1 is SGHTA and CDR2 FQGNSA. The CDR3 region is CASSLEGRGYGYTF. The CDR3 bases are TGTGCCAGCAGCTTAGAGGGCAGGGGCTATGGCTACACCTTC.